This TCR beta chain was identified in a study of metastatic and nonmetastatic thyroid tumors. Across the study: Where malignant and benign thyroid patients were concerned, repertoires were compared across blood and tumor or nodule tissue. Study-wide results and limits: Benign nodules reportedly had significantly lower TCR beta diversity than malignant thyroid tumors in blood and tumor.

With MiXCR, TCRdb reprocessed the PCR reads. This table holds about 23,000 clones, 20% to 30% found once. Germline values: CDR1 MNHEY, CDR2 SMNVEV (reference sequence). The CDR3 has 16 amino acids. Losses at the gene ends were 5 bases for V and 6 bases for J; bases not matched to a gene: 10. No patient received treatment before thyroid surgery. This clone was detected ten times or more. The target antigen is unknown. The V gene is TRBV27, the J gene TRBJ2-2; 9 nucleotides line up with TRBD2. The receptor was derived from a male donor with papillary thyroid cancer or a benign thyroid nodule (not recorded which). Some clones in this sample may be carry-over from other donors' samples. The sample consisted of blood. The DNA of the CDR3 is TGTGCCAGCAGTCCTTTAGCGGGAGTAGTGGCCGGGGAGCTGTTTTTT. Amino acid sequence: CASSPLAGVVAGELFF.